The clone carrying this TCR beta chain was recorded many times. Antigen: not known. cDNA libraries of TCR beta carried unique molecular identifiers. TCRdb analysed the PCR reads with MiXCR anew, one entry per CDR3 protein. The sample yields approximately 150,000 distinct CDR3 sequences, roughly 31% seen once. The source of the sample is a study of post-analysis software for immune sequencing data. Study outcomes and limitations: Significantly lower normalized Chao1 diversity was seen in multiple sclerosis patients than in controls. TRBV5-6, TRBV5-1 and TRBV20-1 belonged to a set of five TRBV segments that were more frequent in patients than controls.

Germline CDR1 reads MNHEY; CDR2 reads SVGAGI. Deletions cut 8 bases from V and 2 bases from J, with 13 bases between. The CDR3 is 13 amino acids. This sequence originates from a girl under 18 with multiple sclerosis. Sequenced material: blood. The chain has TRBV6-5 and TRBJ2-7; D is unclear. In DNA form, the CDR3 reads TGTGCCAGCGGCCGGACGGCGACCTACGAGCAGTACTTC. Residues: CASGRTATYEQYF.